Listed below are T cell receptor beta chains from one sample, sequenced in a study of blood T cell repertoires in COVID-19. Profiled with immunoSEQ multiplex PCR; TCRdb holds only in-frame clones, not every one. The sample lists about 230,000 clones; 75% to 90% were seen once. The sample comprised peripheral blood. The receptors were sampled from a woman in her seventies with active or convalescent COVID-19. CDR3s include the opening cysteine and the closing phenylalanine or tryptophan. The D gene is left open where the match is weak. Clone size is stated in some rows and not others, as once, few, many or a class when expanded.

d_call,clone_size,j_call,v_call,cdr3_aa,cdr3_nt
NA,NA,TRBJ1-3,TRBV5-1,CASRTSQGHGNTIYF,TGCGCCAGCAGAACGAGTCAGGGTCACGGAAACACCATATATTTT
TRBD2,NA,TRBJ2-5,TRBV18,CASSPFSRGDQETQYF,TGTGCCAGCTCACCATTCTCGCGGGGGGACCAAGAGACCCAGTACTTC
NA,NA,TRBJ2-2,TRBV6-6,CASRVSLGELFF,TGTGCCAGCAGGGTCTCACTAGGGGAGCTGTTTTTT
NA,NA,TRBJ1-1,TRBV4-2,CASSQEGSFEAFF,TGTGCCAGCAGCCAAGAAGGGAGCTTTGAAGCTTTCTTT
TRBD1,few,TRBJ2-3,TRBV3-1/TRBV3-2,CASSQGTGGRTDTQYF,TGTGCCAGCAGCCAGGGGACAGGGGGCAGGACAGATACGCAGTATTTT
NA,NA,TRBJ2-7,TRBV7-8,CASSLIRTHEQYF,TGTGCCAGCAGCTTAATTAGAACCCACGAGCAGTACTTC
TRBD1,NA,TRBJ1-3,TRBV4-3,CASSQDNRGRRNTIYF,TGCGCCAGCAGCCAAGACAACAGGGGGCGAAGAAACACCATATATTTT
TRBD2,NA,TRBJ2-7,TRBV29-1,CSVGVTSGSSEQYF,TGCAGCGTTGGAGTTACTAGCGGGAGTAGCGAGCAGTACTTC
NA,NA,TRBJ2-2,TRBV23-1,CASSQSRARCTGELFF,TGCGCCAGCAGTCAATCGAGGGCCCGATGCACCGGGGAGCTGTTTTTT
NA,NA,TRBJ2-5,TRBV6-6,CASSSLGGSQETQYF,TGTGCCAGCAGTAGCCTTGGAGGGTCTCAAGAGACCCAGTACTTC
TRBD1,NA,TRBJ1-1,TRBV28,CASSSGQGSEAFF,TGTGCCAGCAGTTCCGGACAGGGATCCGAAGCTTTCTTT
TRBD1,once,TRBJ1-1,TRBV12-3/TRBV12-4,CASSFYRGEAFF,TGTGCCAGCAGTTTTTACAGGGGTGAAGCTTTCTTT
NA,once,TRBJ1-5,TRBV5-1,CASSPEGRDNQPQHF,TGCGCCAGCAGCCCTGAGGGAAGGGACAATCAGCCCCAGCATTTT
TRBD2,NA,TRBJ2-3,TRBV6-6,CASSLPAGGHTDTQYF,TGTGCCAGCAGTCTCCCAGCGGGGGGCCACACAGATACGCAGTATTTT
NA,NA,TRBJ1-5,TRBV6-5,CASSYSREVQPQHF,TGTGCCAGCAGTTACTCCAGGGAGGTACAGCCCCAGCATTTT
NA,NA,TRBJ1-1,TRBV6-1,CASSESPNTEAFF,TGTGCCAGCAGTGAATCTCCGAACACTGAAGCTTTCTTT
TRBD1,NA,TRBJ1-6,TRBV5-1,CASSRIFGQGDYNSPLHF,TGCGCCAGCAGTCGGATCTTCGGACAGGGAGACTATAATTCACCCCTCCACTTT